The 14 T cell receptor beta chains below were found in one sample sequenced in a study of T cell responses to AZD1222 COVID-19 vaccine. Profiled with immunoSEQ multiplex PCR; TCRdb holds only in-frame clones, not every one. This table has around 120,000 clones, around nine tenths appearing once. Source: peripheral blood, taken 28 days after the second AZD1222 dose. Receptors were obtained from an adult who received the AZD1222 COVID-19 vaccine.

The chain employs TRBV15 and TRBJ2-3; TRBD2 matches 10 bases. V was clipped by 2 bases and J by 5 bases; unmatched bases: 1. From germline, CDR1 is LNHNV and CDR2 YYDKDF (reference sequence). The CDR3 is made up of 14 amino acids. CDR3 loop: CATSRRTSGDTQYF. The CDR3 bases are TGTGCCACCAGCAGACGGACTAGCGGAGATACGCAGTATTTT.

This clone occurred once. The V call is TRBV6-2 or TRBV6-3, the J call TRBJ2-7; 8 bases fit TRBD1. Losses at the gene ends were 5 bases for V and 1 base for J; bases not matched to a gene: 4. This CDR3 comprises 14 residues. The germline V gene has CDR1 MNHEY and CDR2 SVGEGT. This chain's CDR3 is CASSLRTGSYEQYF. The CDR3 DNA reads as TGTGCCAGCAGTCTTCGGACAGGGTCCTACGAGCAGTACTTC.

The chain uses TRBV30 and TRBJ2-5; 8 bases fit TRBD2. CDR3 length equals 13 residues. Germline loops: CDR1 GTSNPN, CDR2 SVGIG (reference sequence). V lost 4 bases and J lost 0; bases outside the gene matches: 1. The chain's CDR3 is CAWTSGYQETQYF. CDR3 nucleotides: TGTGCCTGGACTAGCGGGTACCAAGAGACCCAGTACTTC.

The genes are TRBV6-2 or TRBV6-3 and TRBJ2-7; 8 bases match TRBD1. The CDR3 is 14 amino acids. Germline CDR1 MNHEY, CDR2 SVGEGT. V shed 2 bases, J shed 5 bases, and the junction held 5 bases outside the gene matches. The CDR3 DNA reads as TGTGCCAGCAGTTACGGACAGGGTGGCAACGAGCAGTACTTC. The encoded protein is CASSYGQGGNEQYF.

The CDR3 here is CASSLTVDYGYTF. The CDR3 bases are TGTGCCAGCTCATTGACGGTGGACTATGGCTACACCTTC. The V call is TRBV18, the J call TRBJ1-2; D call uncertain. CDR1 is KGHSH and CDR2 is LQKENI in the germline V gene. The CDR3 sequence is 13 residues long. V was trimmed by 5 bases and J by 3 bases, leaving 10 bases between them. The full variable domain, its missing parts supplied by reference TRBV18 and TRBJ1-2, is NAGVMQNPRHLVRRRGQEARLRCSPMKGHSHVYWYRQLPEEGLKFMVYLQKENIIDESGMPKERFSAEFPKEGPSILRIQQVVRGDSAAYFCASSLTVDYGYTFGSGTRLTVV.

The rearrangement joins TRBV13 to TRBJ2-4; 7 bases map to TRBD1. Germline CDR1 and CDR2: PRHDT and FYEKMQ (reference sequence). This CDR3 contains 14 residues. V gave up 5 bases and J gave up 4 bases; unmatched junction bases: 5. The CDR3 sequence: CASSRRDSKNIQYF. DNA for the CDR3: TGTGCCAGCAGCCGCCGGGACAGTAAAAACATTCAGTACTTC. Drawing the rest from reference TRBV13 and TRBJ2-4, the complete variable domain is AAGVIQSPRHLIKEKRETATLKCYPIPRHDTVYWYQQGPGQDPQFLISFYEKMQSDKGSIPDRFSAQQFSDYHSELNMSSLELGDSALYFCASSRRDSKNIQYFGAGTRLSVL.

This chain uses TRBV9 with TRBJ2-1; TRBD2 aligns across 10 bases. This CDR3 region has 15 residues. J lost 5 bases, V lost 2 bases, and 4 bases had no gene match. Germline CDR1 and CDR2: SGDLS and YYNGEE. CDR3 DNA: TGTGCCAGCAGCGTTTCCGGACTAGCGGACAATGAGCAGTTCTTC. Encoded protein: CASSVSGLADNEQFF.

The chain recombines TRBV7-8 with TRBJ2-1; 8 bases fit TRBD2. Trimming removed 5 bases from V and 9 bases from J; junction bases left unmatched: 15. The CDR3 spans 16 residues. CDR1 SGHVS and CDR2 FQNEAQ come from the germline V gene. This CDR3 reads CASSQRAGAARGEQFF. CDR3 coding DNA: TGTGCCAGCAGCCAGCGAGCGGGGGCGGCTCGCGGTGAGCAGTTCTTC.

Remarks on this clone: Its ends do not fully match the called genes, so a read error is possible. The CDR3, as DNA: TGTGCCAGCAGCACCCCCCTGAACGCTGAAGCTTTCTTT. Amino acids: CASSTPLNAEAFF. The rearrangement links TRBV6-5 to TRBJ1-1, with D unresolved. This CDR3 spans 13 amino acids. The V gene's germline CDR1 is MNHEY and CDR2 SVGAGI.

CDR3 in amino acids: CASSPREGLNTEAFF. DNA of the CDR3: TGCGCCAGCAGCCCAAGGGAGGGGTTGAACACTGAAGCTTTCTTT. The gene calls are TRBV5-1 and TRBJ1-1, with D perhaps TRBD1 (5 bases). Trimming took 4 bases from V and 0 from J, leaving 13 bases between them. Germline CDR1 reads SGHRS; CDR2 reads YFSETQ. The CDR3 totals 15 residues.

The chain couples TRBV7-2 to TRBJ2-4; no definite D call. Germline values: CDR1 SGHTA, CDR2 FQGNSA. V lost 4 bases and J lost 4, with 14 bases in between. The CDR3 is made up of 15 amino acids. The CDR3 DNA is TGTGCCAGCAGCTCTCCAGACGGGTTGAAAAACATTCAGTACTTC. It translates to CASSSPDGLKNIQYF.

This CDR3 is CSAGQVNYEQYF. In nucleotides, the CDR3 is TGCAGCGCTGGACAGGTTAATTACGAGCAGTACTTC. The rearrangement links TRBV29-1 to TRBJ2-7; 7 bases are a match to TRBD1. The trim removed 7 bases at V and 4 bases at J, leaving 7 bases unmatched. Germline V lookup: CDR1 SQVTM, CDR2 ANQGSEA. The CDR3 is made up of 12 amino acids.

The chain couples TRBV28 to TRBJ2-3; no clear D. The germline V and J ends were trimmed by 3 bases and 2 bases, with 15 bases remaining between them. Germline loops: CDR1 MDHEN, CDR2 SYDVKM. The CDR3 is 16 residues long. Written as DNA, the CDR3 is TGTGCCAGCAGTTTCGTTGAGGCGGTGCTCACAGATACGCAGTATTTT. Translation gives CASSFVEAVLTDTQYF.

This clone was seen once. The rearrangement uses TRBV18 and TRBJ2-7; the match to TRBD1 covers 10 bases. After removal of 0 bases from V and 3 bases from J, the junction contained 5 bases not matched to a gene. This CDR3 is built from 16 residues. Germline CDR1 reads KGHSH; CDR2 reads LQKENI. The CDR3 sequence: CASSPPGTGVLYEQYF. The CDR3 nucleotides read TGTGCCAGCTCACCACCCGGGACAGGGGTCCTCTACGAGCAGTACTTC.